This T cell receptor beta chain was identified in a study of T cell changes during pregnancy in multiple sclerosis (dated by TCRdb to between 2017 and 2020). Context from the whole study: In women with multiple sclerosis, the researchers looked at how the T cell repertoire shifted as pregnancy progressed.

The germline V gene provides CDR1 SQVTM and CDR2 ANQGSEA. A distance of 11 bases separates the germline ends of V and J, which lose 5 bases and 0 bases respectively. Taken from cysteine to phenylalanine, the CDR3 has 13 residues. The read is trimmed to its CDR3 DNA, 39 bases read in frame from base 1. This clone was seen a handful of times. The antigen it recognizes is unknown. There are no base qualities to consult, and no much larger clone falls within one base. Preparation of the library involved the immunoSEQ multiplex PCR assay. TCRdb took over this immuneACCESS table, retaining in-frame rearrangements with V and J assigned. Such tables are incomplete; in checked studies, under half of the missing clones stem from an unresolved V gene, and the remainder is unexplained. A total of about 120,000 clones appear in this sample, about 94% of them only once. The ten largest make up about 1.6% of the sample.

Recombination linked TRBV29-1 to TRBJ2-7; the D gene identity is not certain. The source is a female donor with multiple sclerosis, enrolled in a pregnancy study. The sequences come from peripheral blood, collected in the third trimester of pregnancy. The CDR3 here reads CSVRVAGSYEQYF. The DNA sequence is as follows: TGCAGCGTTCGAGTAGCCGGCTCCTACGAGCAGTACTTC.